This T cell receptor beta chain is from a study of T-cell reconstitution after alpha-beta-depleted transplantation in children. CDR1 MGHDK and CDR2 SYGVNS come from the germline V gene. V lost 0 bases and J lost 0; bases outside the gene matches: 6. The CDR3 length is 18 residues. This sample's TCRbeta library carried unique molecular identifier barcodes. Via MiXCR, TCRdb re-called the PCR reads, giving one row per CDR3 protein. Of about 230,000 distinct CDR3 sequences listed, around 10% were seen once; the top ten hold about 6%. The sample was PBMCs from the stem cell graft donor, taken from the stem cell graft. This clonotype was obtained from a human donor who donated a stem cell graft to a child with acute lymphoblastic leukemia. This chain uses TRBV25-1 with TRBJ1-3; 9 bases fit TRBD1. As DNA, the CDR3 is TGTGCCAGCAGTGAATACGACGGACAGGGGAGCTCTGGAAACACCATATATTTT. It yields the protein CASSEYDGQGSSGNTIYF.